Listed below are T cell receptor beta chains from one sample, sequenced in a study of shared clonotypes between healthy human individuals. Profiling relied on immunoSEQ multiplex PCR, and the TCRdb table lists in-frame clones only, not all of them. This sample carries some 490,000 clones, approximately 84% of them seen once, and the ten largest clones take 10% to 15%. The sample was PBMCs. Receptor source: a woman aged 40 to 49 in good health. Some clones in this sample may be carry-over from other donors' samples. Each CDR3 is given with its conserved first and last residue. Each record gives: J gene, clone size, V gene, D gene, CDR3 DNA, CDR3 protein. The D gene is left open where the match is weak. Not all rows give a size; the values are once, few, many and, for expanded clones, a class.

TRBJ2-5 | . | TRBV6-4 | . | TGTGCCAGCAGTGATTGGGGACACATCCAAGAGACCCAGTACTTC | CASSDWGHIQETQYF
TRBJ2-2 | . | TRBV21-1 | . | TGTGCCAGCAGCAAAGCGGGGGGCACCGGGGAGCTGTTTTTT | CASSKAGGTGELFF
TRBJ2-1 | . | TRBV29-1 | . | TGCAGCGCGACAGAGTACAATGAGCAGTTCTTC | CSATEYNEQFF
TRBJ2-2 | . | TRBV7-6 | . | TGTGCCAGCAGCTTAGGGAGGTCCGGGGAGCTGTTTTTT | CASSLGRSGELFF
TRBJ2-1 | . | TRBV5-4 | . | TGTGCCAGCAGCCGGGACGTCGGGGAGCAGTTCTTC | CASSRDVGEQFF
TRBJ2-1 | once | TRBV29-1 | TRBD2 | TGCAGCGCAAGGGGGGGGACTAGCGTCAATGAGCAGTTCTTC | CSARGGTSVNEQFF
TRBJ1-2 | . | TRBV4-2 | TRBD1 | TGTGCCAGCAGCCAAGAAGGACTCGAGACAGGGAATGGCTACACCTTC | CASSQEGLETGNGYTF
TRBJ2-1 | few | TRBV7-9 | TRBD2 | TGTGCCAGCAGCCCACCCGGACTAGCGGGATACAATGAGCAGTTCTTC | CASSPPGLAGYNEQFF
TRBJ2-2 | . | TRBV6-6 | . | TGTGCCAGCAGTCAAACCTCCCCTGACACCGGGGAGCTGTTTTTT | CASSQTSPDTGELFF
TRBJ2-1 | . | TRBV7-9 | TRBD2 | TGTGCCAGCAGCGTTCTACTAGCGGGAACTGAGCAGTTCTTC | CASSVLLAGTEQFF
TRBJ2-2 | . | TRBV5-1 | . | TGCGCCAGCAGCGCCAGGACACATGACGGGGAGCTGTTTTTT | CASSARTHDGELFF
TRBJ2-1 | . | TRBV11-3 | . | TGTGCCAGCAGCCCGGGGGCGGGCCATGACTACAATGAGCAGTTCTTC | CASSPGAGHDYNEQFF
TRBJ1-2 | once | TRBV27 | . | TGTGCCAGCAGTTTGCGCGGACAGCACTATGGCTACACCTTC | CASSLRGQHYGYTF
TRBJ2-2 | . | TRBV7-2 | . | TGTGCCAGCAGCTCCCAATGGGGATCCACCGGGGAGCTGTTTTTT | CASSSQWGSTGELFF
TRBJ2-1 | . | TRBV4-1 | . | TGCGCCAGCGGGAGGCGGGGCAACAATGAGCAGTTCTTC | CASGRRGNNEQFF
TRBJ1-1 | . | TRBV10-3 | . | TGTGCCATCAGTGAGTCCTTTAATGAAGCTTTCTTT | CAISESFNEAFF
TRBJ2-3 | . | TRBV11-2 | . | TGTGCCAGCAGCTTAGCTAGCGCAGATACGCAGTATTTT | CASSLASADTQYF
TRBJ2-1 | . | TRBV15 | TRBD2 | TGTGCCACCAGCCGAGGGATAGGGACTAGCCTCGATGAGCAGTTCTTC | CATSRGIGTSLDEQFF
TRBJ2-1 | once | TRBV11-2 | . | TGTGCCAGCAGCACAACCCCCACTATAATCAATGAGCAGTTCTTC | CASSTTPTIINEQFF
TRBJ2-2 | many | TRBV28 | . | TGTGCCAGCTGGGGAGGGGAGCTGTTTTTT | CASWGGELFF
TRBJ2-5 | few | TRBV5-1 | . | TGCGCCAGCAGCACCGACTATCAAGAGACCCAGTACTTC | CASSTDYQETQYF
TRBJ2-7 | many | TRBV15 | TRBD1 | TGTGCCACCAGCAGAGATCTCATCGGACAGGGGACCTACGAGCAGTACTTC | CATSRDLIGQGTYEQYF
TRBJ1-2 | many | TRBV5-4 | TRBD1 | TGTGCCAGCAGCTCCCCGACAGGGAACTATGGCTACACCTTC | CASSSPTGNYGYTF
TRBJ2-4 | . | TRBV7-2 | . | TGTGCCAGCAGCTCTGCGGCCAAAAACATTCAGTACTTC | CASSSAAKNIQYF
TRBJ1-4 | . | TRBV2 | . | TGTGCCAGCAGGGGACTAGAAGAAGAACTGTTTTTT | CASRGLEEELFF
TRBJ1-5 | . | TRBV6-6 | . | TGTGCCAGCAGCTCAGGGTATTCAGGCAATCAGCCCCAGCATTTT | CASSSGYSGNQPQHF
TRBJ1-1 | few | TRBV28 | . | TGTGCCAGCAGCGGGCCCCCAGCTATGAACACTGAAGCTTTCTTT | CASSGPPAMNTEAFF
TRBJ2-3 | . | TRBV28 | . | TGTGCCGGGGCAGGACTTAGCGGAGGCACAGATACGCAGTATTTT | CAGAGLSGGTDTQYF
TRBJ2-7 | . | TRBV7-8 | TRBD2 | TGTGCCAGCAGCTTAGGACTAGCGGGTGAATACGAGCAGTACTTC | CASSLGLAGEYEQYF
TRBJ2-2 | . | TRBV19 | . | TGTGCCAGTAGGATAGCGAGACCTAACACCGGGGAGCTGTTTTTT | CASRIARPNTGELFF
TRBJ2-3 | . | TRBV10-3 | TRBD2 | TGTGCCATCAGATCAGCGGGAGAGGCAGATACGCAGTATTTT | CAIRSAGEADTQYF
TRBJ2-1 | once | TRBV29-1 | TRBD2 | TGCAGCGTTGAGGAGGTAGCGGGAGATGAGCAGTTCTTC | CSVEEVAGDEQFF
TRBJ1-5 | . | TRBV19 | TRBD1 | TGTGCCAGTAGTATTTGGGCCAGGGGGCAAAATCAGCCCCAGCATTTT | CASSIWARGQNQPQHF
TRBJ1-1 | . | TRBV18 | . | TGTGCCAGCTCACAAGACGGGGACACTGGGGCTTTCTTT | CASSQDGDTGAFF
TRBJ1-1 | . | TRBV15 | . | TGTGCCACCAGCAGAGGGGGCGGCACTGAAGCTTTCTTT | CATSRGGGTEAFF
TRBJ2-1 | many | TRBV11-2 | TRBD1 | TGTGCCAGCAGCTTAACAGGGGGTTACTACAATGAGCAGTTCTTC | CASSLTGGYYNEQFF
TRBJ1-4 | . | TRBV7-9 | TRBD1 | TGTGCCATCCTCAGGCGGGTAAAAACCGCCGGGACAGAAAATGAAAAACTGTTTTTT | CAILRRVKTAGTENEKLFF
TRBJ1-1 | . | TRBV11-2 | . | TGTGCCAGCAGCTTCGACGGAAACACTGAAGCTTTCTTT | CASSFDGNTEAFF
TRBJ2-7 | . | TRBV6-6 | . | TGTGCCAGCAGTTACTCGCAGGGGACTTACGAGCAGTACTTC | CASSYSQGTYEQYF
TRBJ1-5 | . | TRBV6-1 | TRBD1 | TGTGCCAGCAGTGCGGGACAGGGCCAGCCCCAGCATTTT | CASSAGQGQPQHF